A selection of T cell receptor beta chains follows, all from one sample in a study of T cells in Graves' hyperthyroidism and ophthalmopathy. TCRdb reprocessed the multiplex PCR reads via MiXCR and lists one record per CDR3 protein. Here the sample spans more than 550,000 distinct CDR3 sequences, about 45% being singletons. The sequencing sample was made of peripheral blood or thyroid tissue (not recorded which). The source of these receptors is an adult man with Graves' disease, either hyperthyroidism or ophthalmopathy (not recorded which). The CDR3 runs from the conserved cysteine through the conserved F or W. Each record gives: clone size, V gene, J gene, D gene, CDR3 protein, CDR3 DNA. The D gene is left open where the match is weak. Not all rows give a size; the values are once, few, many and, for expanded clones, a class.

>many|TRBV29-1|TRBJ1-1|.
CSEGQGGSEAFF
TGCAGCGAAGGGCAGGGAGGATCTGAAGCTTTCTTT
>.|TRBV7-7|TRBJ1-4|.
CASSAGLPFEKLFF
TGTGCCAGCAGTGCAGGGCTCCCATTTGAAAAACTGTTTTTT
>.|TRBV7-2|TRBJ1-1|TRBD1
CASSSDRRVNTEAFF
TGTGCCAGCAGCTCGGACAGGCGGGTGAACACTGAAGCTTTCTTT
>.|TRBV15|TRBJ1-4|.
CATSRDLGQNEKLFF
TGTGCCACCAGCAGAGACCTTGGACAGAATGAAAAACTGTTTTTT
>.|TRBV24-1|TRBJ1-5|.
CATSEGEPQHF
TGTGCCACCAGTGAGGGGGAACCCCAGCATTTT
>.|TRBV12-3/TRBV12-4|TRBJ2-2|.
CASSVPGGLFF
TGTGCCAGCAGCGTACCCGGGGGGCTGTTTTTT
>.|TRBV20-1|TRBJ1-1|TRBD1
CSARPTGSTEAFF
TGCAGTGCTAGACCGACAGGGTCGACTGAAGCTTTCTTT
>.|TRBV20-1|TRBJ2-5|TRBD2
CSARDSSGGHLETQYF
TGCAGTGCTAGAGATTCTAGCGGGGGACATTTAGAGACCCAGTACTTC
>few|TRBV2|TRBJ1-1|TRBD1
CASSPRLGQGAGSTEAFF
TGTGCCAGCAGTCCAAGGCTGGGACAGGGGGCAGGGAGCACTGAAGCTTTCTTT
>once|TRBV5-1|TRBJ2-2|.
CASSEEGDSGELFF
TGTGCCAGCAGTGAAGAGGGTGACAGCGGGGAGCTGTTTTTT
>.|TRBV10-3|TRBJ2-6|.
CAISESYGAGANVLTF
TGTGCCATCAGTGAGTCCTACGGCGCTGGGGCCAACGTCCTGACTTTC
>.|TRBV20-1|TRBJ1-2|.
CSARKGGGGYTF
TGCAGTGCTAGGAAGGGCGGGGGTGGCTACACCTTC
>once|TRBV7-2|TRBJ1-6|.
CASSLGQGHYNSPLHF
TGTGCCAGCAGCTTGGGGCAGGGCCACTATAATTCACCCCTCCACTTT
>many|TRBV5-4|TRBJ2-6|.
CASRPGASSGANVLTF
TGTGCCAGCAGGCCGGGGGCAAGCTCTGGGGCCAACGTCCTGACTTTC
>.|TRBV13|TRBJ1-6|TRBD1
CASSSGGSQNSPLHF
TGTGCCAGCAGCTCAGGGGGCAGCCAGAATTCACCCCTCCACTTT
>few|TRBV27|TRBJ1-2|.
CASSLTTRDWGGYTF
TGTGCCAGCAGTTTAACGACGAGGGACTGGGGTGGCTACACCTTC
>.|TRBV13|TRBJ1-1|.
CASSLDPRVEDTEAFF
TGTGCCAGCAGCTTGGACCCCAGGGTTGAGGACACTGAAGCTTTCTTT
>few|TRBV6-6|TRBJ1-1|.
CASRDPPWGSGRF
TGTGCCAGCAGAGACCCTCCCTGGGGTTCTGGCCGCTTT
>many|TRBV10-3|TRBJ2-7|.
CAISEDRLNSYEQYF
TGTGCCATCAGTGAGGACAGGTTGAACTCCTACGAGCAGTACTTC
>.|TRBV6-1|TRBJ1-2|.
CASSPQRTNYGYTF
TGTGCCAGCAGCCCACAGCGTACTAACTATGGCTACACCTTC
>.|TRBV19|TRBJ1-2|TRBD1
CASSIDLTLGQGGYGYTF
TGTGCCAGTAGTATAGATCTTACCCTTGGACAGGGTGGCTATGGCTACACCTTC
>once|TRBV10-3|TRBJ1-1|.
CASSYSPTYTEAFF
TGTGCCAGCAGTTACTCGCCCACCTACACTGAAGCTTTCTTT
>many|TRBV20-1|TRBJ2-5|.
CSAGAGRKETQYF
TGCAGTGCTGGCGCGGGGCGGAAAGAGACCCAGTACTTC
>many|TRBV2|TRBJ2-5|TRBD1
CASNPGQGQETQYF
TGTGCCAGCAATCCGGGACAGGGACAAGAGACCCAGTACTTC
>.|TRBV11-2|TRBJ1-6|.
CASSFGSNLSPLHF
TGTGCCAGCAGCTTTGGCAGTAACCTTTCACCCCTCCACTTT
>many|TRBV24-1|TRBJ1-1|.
CATSATTGNTEAFF
TGTGCCACCAGTGCCACGACAGGGAACACTGAAGCTTTCTTT
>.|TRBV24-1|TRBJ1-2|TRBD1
CATRAGGAYGYTF
TGTGCCACCAGGGCAGGGGGCGCCTATGGCTACACCTTC
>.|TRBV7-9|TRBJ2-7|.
CASSLDRGASDEQYF
TGTGCCAGCAGCTTAGATCGGGGGGCGTCCGACGAGCAGTACTTC
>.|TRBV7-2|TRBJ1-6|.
CASGLAHFGSPLHF
TGTGCCAGCGGCCTGGCCCACTTCGGGTCACCCCTCCACTTT
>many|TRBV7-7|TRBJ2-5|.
CASSRSAVGQETQYF
TGTGCTAGCAGCCGGAGTGCAGTAGGACAAGAGACCCAGTACTTC
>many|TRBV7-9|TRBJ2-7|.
CASSLAGTSYEQYF
TGTGCCAGCAGCTTAGCTGGCACATCCTACGAGCAGTACTTC
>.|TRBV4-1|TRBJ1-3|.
CASSQVGSLSSGNTIYF
TGCGCCAGCAGCCAAGTTGGCAGCTTGAGCTCTGGAAACACCATATATTTT
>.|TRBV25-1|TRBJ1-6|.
CASSGHHF
TGTGCCAGCAGTGGCCACCACTTT
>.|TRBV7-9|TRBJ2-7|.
CASSLEVFGSRHEQYF
TGTGCCAGCAGCTTAGAGGTGTTCGGGTCCAGGCACGAGCAGTACTTC
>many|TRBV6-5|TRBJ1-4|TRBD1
CASSDDRGERSEKLFF
TGTGCCAGCAGTGATGACAGGGGAGAGAGGAGTGAAAAACTGTTTTTT
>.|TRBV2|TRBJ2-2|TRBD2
CASSYLAVNTGELFF
TGTGCCAGCAGTTATCTAGCGGTGAACACCGGGGAGCTGTTTTTT
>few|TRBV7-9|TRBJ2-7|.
CASAPNEKAYEQYF
TGTGCCAGCGCCCCTAACGAGAAGGCCTACGAGCAGTACTTC
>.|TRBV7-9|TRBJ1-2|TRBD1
CASSLYGTGSGGYTF
TGTGCCAGCAGCTTGTACGGGACAGGATCGGGTGGCTACACCTTC
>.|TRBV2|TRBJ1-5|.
CASSDGVSGVQPQHF
TGTGCCAGCAGTGATGGGGTCTCGGGGGTACAGCCCCAGCATTTT
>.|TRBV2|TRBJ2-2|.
CASSYFPTLLTNTGELFF
TGTGCCAGCAGTTATTTCCCTACCTTACTTACGAACACCGGGGAGCTGTTTTTT
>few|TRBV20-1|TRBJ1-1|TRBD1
CSASQGGNTEAFF
TGCAGTGCTTCTCAGGGGGGGAACACTGAAGCTTTCTTT
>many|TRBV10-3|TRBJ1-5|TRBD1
CASAAPNRGNQPQHF
TGTGCCAGCGCAGCTCCTAACAGGGGGAATCAGCCCCAGCATTTT
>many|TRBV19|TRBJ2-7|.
CASSSRQALEQYF
TGTGCCAGTAGTTCCCGACAGGCTCTCGAGCAGTACTTC
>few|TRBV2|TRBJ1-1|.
CASSEASGLKAFF
TGTGCCAGCAGTGAGGCTTCCGGACTGAAAGCTTTCTTT
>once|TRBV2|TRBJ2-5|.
CVSSATGVETQYF
TGTGTCAGCAGTGCGACAGGCGTAGAGACCCAGTACTTC
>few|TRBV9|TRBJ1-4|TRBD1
CASSATGERNEKLFF
TGTGCCAGCAGCGCGACAGGGGAGAGGAATGAAAAACTGTTTTTT
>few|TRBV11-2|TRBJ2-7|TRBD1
CASSHGQAWGYEQYF
TGCGCCAGCAGCCACGGACAGGCCTGGGGCTACGAGCAGTACTTC
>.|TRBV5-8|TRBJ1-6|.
CASSLDGPLYLNSPLHF
TGTGCCAGCAGCTTGGACGGGCCGCTGTACCTAAATTCACCCCTCCACTTT
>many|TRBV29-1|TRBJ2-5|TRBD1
CSVEGQGVGETQYF
TGCAGCGTTGAGGGACAGGGGGTTGGAGAGACCCAGTACTTC
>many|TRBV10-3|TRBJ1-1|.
CAISDPQGEAFF
TGTGCCATCAGTGACCCCCAGGGCGAAGCTTTCTTT